This T cell receptor (delta chain) is drawn from a study of delta chains in infants with herpesvirus infections (dated by TCRdb to the early 2020s). Broadly, across the study: From birth, the study prospectively followed a Ugandan infant birth cohort to characterize gammadelta T cell responses to primary cytomegalovirus (CMV) infection. The study searched for a public fetal Vdelta1/Vgamma8 gammadelta TCR clonotype in infants who acquired CMV infection after birth. From PBMC, gammadelta TCRs were sequenced for 15 to 20 CMV-infected infants (one congenitally infected) and several CMV-uninfected infants who had sufficient sample available. Infant blood samples fell into approximate age groups of 1.5, 4, 8 and 12 months. Belgian fetal and cord blood gammadelta TCR data that had been published previously were included solely for comparison and were not produced in this cohort.

What the work shows at the level of the full study, not this receptor alone: The authors acknowledged a small sample size and a lack of race- or environment-matched controls, because almost all Ugandans acquire CMV before adulthood. The frequency of the public clonotype among Vdelta1 cells appeared to be inversely correlated with age at infection and fell quickly, apparently not lasting beyond around two months. In CMV-uninfected infants, the public clonotype might still exist at levels below the detection limit. The public Vdelta1 clonotype was detected in about 20% of the 18 CMV-infected infants, namely three infected postnatally before 120 days of age and the congenitally infected infant. The public clonotype was detected only at the first time point after infection and was not found in uninfected infants or in infants infected after 120 days.

Pregnant women getting prenatal care were recruited in Kampala, Uganda, and their infants were enrolled; maternal HIV status had to be documented. Home visits to families took place weekly, and collection of infant clinical information, oral swabs and peripheral blood began at 6 weeks of age and was repeated every 4 months after that. Blood was drawn into heparin tubes, and PBMC were isolated via Ficoll-Paque density gradient centrifugation and then cryopreserved. The library was generated by RT-PCR. PBMC RNA was reverse transcribed with SuperScript II using gamma-chain- and delta-chain-specific primers to generate TCR cDNA. cDNA was purified with AMPure XP beads, amplified, and indexed with Illumina adapters using the Nextera XT Index Kit. An Illumina MiSeq with a V2 300-cycle kit was used to sequence the gammadelta TCR libraries. For the original study's pipeline: Using MiXCR v2.1.12, CDR3 sequences were assembled, and reads were mapped onto D, J and V genes obtained from GenBank. VDJtools v1.2.1 was used to perform repertoire analyses of the CDR3 clonotypes. Public reads were reanalyzed in TCRdb with CATT, and rows carrying the same DNA were merged afterwards. The V and J calls shown here were made by TCRdb, not taken from the authors' results. For this sample the table gives 1,500 to 2,000 delta-chain clones, of which roughly 27% were detected only once. The ten largest clonotypes hold 11% of the sample.

As encoded in the germline V gene, CDR1 is TSWWSYY while CDR2 is QGS. The CDR3 goes from the cysteine to the phenylalanine over 21 residues. Solely the CDR3 DNA is kept, with 63 bases framed from the first base. For this chain, trimming is 0 bases at the V end and 4 bases at the J end, and the number of junction bases without a gene match is 20. Concerning this clone itself: Its antigen specificity is not known. A much larger clone sits a single nucleotide away, making a read error possible.

This TCR came from a human donor who was a Ugandan infant, either HIV-exposed or HIV-unexposed (not recorded which). This sample comprised peripheral blood, obtained at time point 3 of longitudinal follow-up. The rearranged segments are TRDV1 and TRDJ1; a stretch of 10 junction bases matches TRDD3. The DNA reads as follows: TGTGCTCTTGGGGAACTCTTGGCCTTACTGGGGGATTCGTTTCTCCGCGATAAACTCATCTTT. Translated, it reads CALGELLALLGDSFLRDKLIF.